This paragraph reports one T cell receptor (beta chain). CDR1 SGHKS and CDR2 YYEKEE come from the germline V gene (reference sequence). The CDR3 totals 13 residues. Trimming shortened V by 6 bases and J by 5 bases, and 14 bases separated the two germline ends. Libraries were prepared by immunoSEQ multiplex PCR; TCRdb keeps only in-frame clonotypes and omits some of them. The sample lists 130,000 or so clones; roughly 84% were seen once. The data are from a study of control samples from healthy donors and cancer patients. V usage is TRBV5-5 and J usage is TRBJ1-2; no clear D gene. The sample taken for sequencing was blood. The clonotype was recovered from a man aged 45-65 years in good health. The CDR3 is CASTQAREYGYTF. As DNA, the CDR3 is TGTGCCAGCACCCAGGCCCGGGAGTATGGCTACACCTTC.